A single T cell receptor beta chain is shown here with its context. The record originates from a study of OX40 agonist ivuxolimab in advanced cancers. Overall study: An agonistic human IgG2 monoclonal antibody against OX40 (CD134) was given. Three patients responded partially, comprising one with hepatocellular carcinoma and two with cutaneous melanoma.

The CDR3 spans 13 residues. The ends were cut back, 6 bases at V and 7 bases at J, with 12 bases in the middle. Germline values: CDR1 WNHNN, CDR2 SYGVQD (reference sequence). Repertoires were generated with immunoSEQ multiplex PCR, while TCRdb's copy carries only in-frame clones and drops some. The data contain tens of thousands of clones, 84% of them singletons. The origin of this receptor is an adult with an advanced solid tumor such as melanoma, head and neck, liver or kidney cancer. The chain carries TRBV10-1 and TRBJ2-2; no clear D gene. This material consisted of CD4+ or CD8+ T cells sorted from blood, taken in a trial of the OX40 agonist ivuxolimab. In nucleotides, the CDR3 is TGCGCCAGCAGGGTTGAAGAGGTCGGGGAGCTGTTTTTT. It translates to CASRVEEVGELFF.